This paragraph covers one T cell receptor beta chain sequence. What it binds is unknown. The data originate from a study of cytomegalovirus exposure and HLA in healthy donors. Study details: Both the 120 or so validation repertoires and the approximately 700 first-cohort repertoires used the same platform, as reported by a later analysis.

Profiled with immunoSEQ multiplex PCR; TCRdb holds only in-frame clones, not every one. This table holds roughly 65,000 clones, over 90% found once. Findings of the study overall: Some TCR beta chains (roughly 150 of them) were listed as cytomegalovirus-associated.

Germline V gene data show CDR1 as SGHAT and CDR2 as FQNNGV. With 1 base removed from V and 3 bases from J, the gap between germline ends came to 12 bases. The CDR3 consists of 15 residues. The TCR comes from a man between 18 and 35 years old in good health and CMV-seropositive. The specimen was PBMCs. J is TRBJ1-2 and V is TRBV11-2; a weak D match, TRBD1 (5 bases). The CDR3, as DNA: TGTGCCAGCAGCTTAGTCCAGGGATCGGACTATGGCTACACCTTC. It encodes CASSLVQGSDYGYTF.